These 27 T cell receptor beta chains were all obtained from the same sample, sequenced in a study of blood T cells in healthy people across ages. Primed by a sample-barcoded 5' primer and a J-beta primer mix, a second PCR proceeded for 7 to 11 cycles. One entry per CDR3 protein results from TCRdb running MiXCR on the 5' RACE reads. The sample contains approximately 800,000 distinct CDR3 sequences, roughly 25% of which appear only once. This sample was shared with a second study, whose subject was T cells of mothers and their children.

Sequenced material: blood. The receptors shown here come from a boy aged 5-17 years in good health.

V gene TRBV12-3 or TRBV12-4 combines with J gene TRBJ1-4, with 7 nucleotides matching TRBD1. This CDR3 is built from 14 residues. With 5 bases clipped from V and 4 bases from J, the junction kept 4 bases outside the gene matches. CDR3 sequence (DNA): TGTGCCAGCAGTCTGGGGACAGTTAATGAAAAACTGTTTTTT. Residues: CASSLGTVNEKLFF.

This clonotype has more than one count but fewer than ten. V and J are TRBV12-5 and TRBJ2-5; 12 bases match TRBD1. This CDR3 contains 17 residues. CDR1 LGHNT and CDR2 FRNRAP come from the germline V gene. Losses at the gene ends were 6 bases for V and 7 bases for J; bases not matched to a gene: 15. The CDR3 protein is CASGPTGTGGPQWTQYF. CDR3 coding DNA: TGTGCTAGTGGACCGACCGGGACAGGGGGCCCCCAATGGACCCAGTACTTC.

The V gene is TRBV5-5, the J gene TRBJ1-1, with unresolved D. This CDR3 has 13 residues. The ends were cut back, 0 bases at V and 6 bases at J, with 9 bases in the middle. The V gene's germline CDR1 is SGHKS and CDR2 YYEKEE (reference sequence). In nucleotides, the CDR3 is TGTGCCAGCAGCTTGGAACGAGGGTCTGAAGCTTTCTTT. Residues: CASSLERGSEAFF.

The V gene is TRBV7-2, the J gene TRBJ2-2, with TRBD1 identical over 8 bases. Per germline, CDR1 SGHTA and CDR2 FQGNSA. CDR3 size: 19 residues. J gave up 1 base and V 5 bases, and 15 bases lay outside the gene matches. Here the CDR3 DNA reads TGTGCCAGCAGCCTGGGGCACCAGGGGGCCTCGCTGAACACCGGGGAGCTGTTTTTT. This sequence encodes CASSLGHQGASLNTGELFF.

This clonotype has a handful of counts. The chain carries TRBV29-1 and TRBJ2-7; 10 bases align to TRBD1. The germline gives CDR1 SQVTM, CDR2 ANQGSEA. The CDR3 has 12 amino acids. V trimming: 6 bases; J trimming: 7 bases; junction bases outside the gene matches: 6. CDR3 residues: CSVRGQGMEQYF. The CDR3 DNA is TGCAGCGTAAGGGGACAGGGGATGGAGCAGTACTTC.

The chain combines TRBV28 with TRBJ1-4, with D perhaps matching TRBD1 (6 bases). V gave up 6 bases and J gave up 7 bases, with 18 bases separating them. CDR1 MDHEN and CDR2 SYDVKM come from the germline V gene. The CDR3 length is 15 residues. The CDR3 sequence: CASSPLRGGREKLFF. The CDR3 DNA follows: TGTGCCAGCAGCCCACTTAGGGGGGGTCGTGAAAAACTGTTTTTT.

This clonotype was counted only a few times. The chain is built from TRBV10-3 and TRBJ2-5; perhaps TRBD1 as D (6 bases). There are 14 residues in the CDR3. Germline values: CDR1 ENHRY, CDR2 SYGVKD. Trimming took 2 bases from V and 5 from J, leaving 12 bases between them. In nucleotides, the CDR3 is TGTGCCATCAGTGAGCCCGACAGGAGGGAGACCCAGTACTTC. Its translation: CAISEPDRRETQYF.

This clonotype was seen more than once but under ten times. The chain carries TRBV2 and TRBJ2-3; 8 positions match TRBD2. CDR3 size: 16 residues. V gave up 9 bases and J gave up 4 bases; unmatched junction bases: 15. CDR1 and CDR2 (germline): SNHLY, FYNNEI. CDR3 region: CARTRGALTPPDTQYF. CDR3 coding DNA: TGTGCCAGAACGCGGGGGGCCCTAACTCCCCCAGATACGCAGTATTTT.

The V and J genes are TRBV19 and TRBJ1-5; 11 nucleotides agree with TRBD1. The CDR3 is 16 residues long. V trimming: 3 bases; J trimming: 4 bases; junction bases outside the gene matches: 5. Germline CDR1 is LNHDA and CDR2 is SQIVND (reference sequence). CDR3 in DNA: TGTGCCAGTAGTATCGGGACAGGGGGACAGAATCAGCCCCAGCATTTT. Protein: CASSIGTGGQNQPQHF. Full variable domain (outside the CDR3, taken from reference TRBV19 and TRBJ1-5): DGGITQSPKYLFRKEGQNVTLSCEQNLNHDAMYWYRQDPGQGLRLIYYSQIVNDFQKGDIAEGYSVSREKKESFPLTVTSAQKNPTAFYLCASSIGTGGQNQPQHFGDGTRLSIL.

This clonotype was counted only a few times. The rearrangement links TRBV20-1 to TRBJ2-1, with 10 bases identical to TRBD2. Trimming cost V 2 bases and J 8 bases; bases outside gene matches: 15. CDR3 length equals 17 residues. Germline lookup yields CDR1 DFQATT and CDR2 SNEGSKA (reference sequence). In nucleotides, the CDR3 is TGCAGTGCTAGATCCCCCTCTAGCGGGGGAGGAGTAGATGAGCAGTTCTTC. It specifies CSARSPSSGGGVDEQFF.

Only one count was recorded for this clonotype. This chain links TRBV20-1 with TRBJ2-5; 9 bases agree with TRBD2. The J call may not be correct, given that the DNA end is closer to TRBJ2-1. There are 14 residues in the CDR3. Per the germline V gene, CDR1 is DFQATT and CDR2 is SNEGSKA (reference sequence). The CDR3 DNA reads as TGCAGTGCTAGAGATTGGCGGGGGGGGAATGAGCAGTTCTTC. This gives the protein CSARDWRGGNEQFF.

Only a few counts were recorded for this clonotype. This chain joins TRBV7-2 and TRBJ1-4; no reliable D call. V lost 5 bases to trimming and J lost 7 bases, with 17 bases between them. Germline V gene sequence: CDR1 SGHTA, CDR2 FQGNSA. The CDR3 has 15 residues. In DNA, the CDR3 is TGTGCCAGCAGCAGAGGTCGGGGAATGGGTGAAAAACTGTTTTTT. Amino acid sequence: CASSRGRGMGEKLFF. Full variable domain (rest looked up from reference TRBV7-2 and TRBJ1-4): GAGVSQSPSNKVTEKGKDVELRCDPISGHTALYWYRQSLGQGLEFLIYFQGNSAPDKSGLPSDRFSAERTGGSVSTLTIQRTQQEDSAVYLCASSRGRGMGEKLFFGSGTQLSVL.

The chain has TRBV12-3 or TRBV12-4 and TRBJ1-2; 8 bases match TRBD1. V shed 7 bases and J 3 bases; nucleotides not matched to a gene: 7. The CDR3 length is 14 residues. The CDR3 nucleotides are TGTGCCAGCACCCGACAGGGGCTGGACTATGGCTACACCTTC. Residues: CASTRQGLDYGYTF.

The rearrangement joins TRBV11-2 to TRBJ2-5; D not certain. V was shortened by 0 bases and J by 8 bases, with 16 bases between the two germline ends. This CDR3 is built from 15 residues. In germline, CDR1 is SGHAT, CDR2 FQNNGV. CDR3 coding DNA: TGTGCCAGCAGCTTAGAATTTCGAGCCGGCGGTACCCAGTACTTC. Translating gives CASSLEFRAGGTQYF.

This clonotype was detected only a few times. The chain combines TRBV27 with TRBJ2-1, with D perhaps assigned TRBD1 or TRBD2 (5 bases each). The V and J ends lost 2 bases and 14 bases respectively, with 16 bases between them. The CDR3 has 13 amino acids. In germline, CDR1 is MNHEY, CDR2 SMNVEV (reference sequence). In nucleotides, the CDR3 is TGTGCCAGCAGTTTAAGGGATGGGGTGGGGGAGTTCTTC. It encodes CASSLRDGVGEFF.

This clonotype occurred a few times. V usage is TRBV7-2 and J usage is TRBJ1-2, with no clear D. The germline V gene encodes CDR1 SGHTA and CDR2 FQGNSA. Trimming took 0 bases from V and 8 from J, leaving 13 bases between them. There are 14 residues in the CDR3. DNA of the CDR3: TGTGCCAGCAGCTTAGCGTTGGCAGGCGGAGGCTACACCTTC. Its protein product is CASSLALAGGGYTF. Full variable domain (remainder filled in from reference TRBV7-2 and TRBJ1-2): GAGVSQSPSNKVTEKGKDVELRCDPISGHTALYWYRQSLGQGLEFLIYFQGNSAPDKSGLPSDRFSAERTGGSVSTLTIQRTQQEDSAVYLCASSLALAGGGYTFGSGTRLTVV.

The chain combines TRBV7-6 with TRBJ2-5; D is ambiguous. The V end lost 0 bases, the J end lost 7 bases, and 9 bases lay between the germline ends. Germline assignment: CDR1 SGHVS and CDR2 FNYEAQ. The CDR3 covers 13 residues. The CDR3 is CASSLAGMATQYF. The CDR3, as DNA: TGTGCCAGCAGCTTAGCGGGGATGGCGACCCAGTACTTC. Looking up the rest from reference TRBV7-6 and TRBJ2-5 gives the full variable domain: GAGVSQSPRYKVTKRGQDVALRCDPISGHVSLYWYRQALGQGPEFLTYFNYEAQQDKSGLPNDRFSAERPEGSISTLTIQRTEQRDSAMYRCASSLAGMATQYFGPGTRLLVL.

The chain recombines TRBV2 with TRBJ2-5; 7 nucleotides match TRBD1. Germline trimming cut 6 bases from V and 1 base from J; bases unmatched to any gene: 5. From germline, CDR1 is SNHLY and CDR2 FYNNEI. The CDR3 has 14 residues. The CDR3 is CASSERQGQETQYF. CDR3 nucleotide sequence: TGTGCCAGCAGCGAAAGACAGGGCCAAGAGACCCAGTACTTC.

The rearrangement links TRBV25-1 to TRBJ1-1, with TRBD1 as a possible D gene (6 bases). The CDR3 totals 14 residues. Germline CDR1 reads MGHDK; CDR2 reads SYGVNS. The V gene lost 1 base and the J gene lost 11 bases, with 17 bases spanning the gap. The CDR3 sequence: CASSESGGPGTAFF. The CDR3 region has the DNA TGTGCCAGCAGTGAATCGGGGGGCCCAGGGACGGCTTTCTTT.

V usage is TRBV6-5 and J usage is TRBJ1-6; D perhaps matches TRBD1 (5 bases). Deletions cut 8 bases from V and 9 bases from J, with 8 bases between. The CDR3 is made up of 11 amino acids. CDR1 is MNHEY, CDR2 SVGAGI, per germline. CDR3 bases: TGTGCCAGCGGAGACAGTTCACCCCTCCACTTT. The encoded protein is CASGDSSPLHF.

The chain uses TRBV6-1 and TRBJ2-7; no definite D call. This CDR3 is 13 amino acids long. Germline V gene lookup returns CDR1 MNHNS and CDR2 SASEGT. Trimming left V 4 bases short and J 0 bases short, with 7 bases between. In nucleotides, the CDR3 is TGTGCCAGCAGTGTTCGCGTCTCCTACGAGCAGTACTTC. Protein: CASSVRVSYEQYF.

The V gene is TRBV2, the J gene TRBJ1-4; no clear D. Germline-derived CDR1 and CDR2 are SNHLY and FYNNEI. V lost 1 base and J 13 bases, leaving 13 bases between the germline ends. The CDR3 is 13 residues long. DNA of the CDR3: TGTGCCAGCAGTGAAGGGCCTCGTATCCCACTGTTTTTT. Amino acid sequence: CASSEGPRIPLFF. The entire variable domain, with the rest obtained from reference TRBV2 and TRBJ1-4, is as follows: EPEVTQTPSHQVTQMGQEVILRCVPISNHLYFYWYRQILGQKVEFLVSFYNNEISEKSEIFDDQFSVERPDGSNFTLKIRSTKLEDSAMYFCASSEGPRIPLFFGSGTQLSVL.

The sample holds many counts of this clonotype. This chain uses TRBV7-7 with TRBJ2-5; unclear D gene. Germline CDR1 is SSHAT and CDR2 is FNYEAQ (reference sequence). Trimming cost V 5 bases and J 0 bases, with 10 bases left between them. This CDR3 spans 14 amino acids. The CDR3 spells CASSPGSNQETQYF. The CDR3 DNA follows: TGTGCCAGCAGCCCAGGATCTAACCAAGAGACCCAGTACTTC.

In its sample, this clonotype was seen a few times. A junction end diverges from the germline sequence, so it may reflect a read error. V is TRBV5-6 and J is TRBJ1-2, with 8 bases lining up with TRBD1. Germline values: CDR1 SGHDT, CDR2 YYEEEE. This CDR3 spans 13 amino acids. CDR3 loop: CASSRDRHYGCTF. CDR3 DNA: TGTGCCAGCAGCCGGGACAGGCACTATGGCTGCACCTTC. The whole variable domain, remainder taken from reference TRBV5-6 and TRBJ1-2, is DAGVTQSPTHLIKTRGQQVTLRCSPKSGHDTVSWYQQALGQGPQFIFQYYEEEERQRGNFPDRFSGHQFPNYSSELNVNALLLGDSALYLCASSRDRHYGCTFGSGTRLTVV.

This rearrangement joins TRBV3-1 to TRBJ2-5, with D perhaps TRBD1 (6 bases). V lost 0 bases to trimming and J lost 3 bases, with 17 bases between them. This CDR3 has 17 amino acids. Per germline, CDR1 LGHDT and CDR2 YNNKEL (reference sequence). In DNA, the CDR3 is TGTGCCAGCAGCCAAGATTTCGGGACACCATACAAAGAGACCCAGTACTTC. It encodes CASSQDFGTPYKETQYF.

V gene TRBV12-3 or TRBV12-4 combines with J gene TRBJ2-3; D is perhaps TRBD1 or TRBD2 (5 bases each). The length of the CDR3 is 16 residues. Trimming stripped 2 bases from V and 0 bases from J, with 12 bases between. CDR3 DNA sequence: TGTGCCAGCAGTTTAATGACGGGGACGAGCACAGATACGCAGTATTTT. Translation gives CASSLMTGTSTDTQYF.

The rearrangement joins TRBV5-1 to TRBJ2-3, with 14 bases aligning to TRBD2. Looked up from germline, CDR1 is SGHRS and CDR2 is YFSETQ. The CDR3 spans 17 residues. The J segment lost 5 bases and the V segment lost 4 bases, leaving 9 bases of the junction unmatched. CDR3 in amino acids: CASSPLGTSGGGDTQYF. The DNA of the CDR3 is TGCGCCAGCAGCCCTCTAGGGACTAGCGGGGGCGGAGATACGCAGTATTTT.